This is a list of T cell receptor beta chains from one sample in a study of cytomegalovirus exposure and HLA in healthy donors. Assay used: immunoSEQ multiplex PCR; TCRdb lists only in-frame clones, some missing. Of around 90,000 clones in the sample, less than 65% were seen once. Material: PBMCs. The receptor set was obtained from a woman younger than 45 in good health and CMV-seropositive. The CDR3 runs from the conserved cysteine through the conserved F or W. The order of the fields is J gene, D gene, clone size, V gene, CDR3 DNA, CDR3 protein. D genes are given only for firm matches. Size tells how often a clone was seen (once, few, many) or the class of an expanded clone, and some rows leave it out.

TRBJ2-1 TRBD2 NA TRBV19 TGTGCCAGTAGTATCCTCCCGGCTAGCGGGGAGTCCAATGAGCAGTTCTTC CASSILPASGESNEQFF
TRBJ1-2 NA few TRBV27 TGTGCCAGCAGTATGATTTTTTTGGACAGACTTAACTATGGCTACACCTTC CASSMIFLDRLNYGYTF
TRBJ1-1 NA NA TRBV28 TGTGCCTCACTTTGGGCATTGAACACTGAAGCTTTCTTT CASLWALNTEAFF
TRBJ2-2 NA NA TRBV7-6 TGTGCCAGCAGCCAGACCGGGACACGGAACACCGGGGAGCTGTTTTTT CASSQTGTRNTGELFF
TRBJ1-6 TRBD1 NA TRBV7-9 TGTGCCAGCAGCAAGGACAGGGAGGACTCACCCCTCCACTTT CASSKDREDSPLHF
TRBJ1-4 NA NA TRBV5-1 TGCGCCAGCAGCTTGGGGGGGGTTAATGAAAAACTGTTTTTT CASSLGGVNEKLFF
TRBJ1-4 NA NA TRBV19 TGTGCCAGTGATCCAGGGGCTAATGAAAAACTGTTTTTT CASDPGANEKLFF
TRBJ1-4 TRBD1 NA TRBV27 TGTGCCAGCAGGGACAGGGCAGTTTCTAATGAAAAACTGTTTTTT CASRDRAVSNEKLFF
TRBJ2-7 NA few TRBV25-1 TGTGCCAGCGGCCAGGGAAGGATAGGCTACGAGCAGTACTTC CASGQGRIGYEQYF
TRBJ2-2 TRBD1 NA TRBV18 TGTGCCAGCTCACTCGGGACAGGGACAGCGTACACCGGGGAGCTGTTTTTT CASSLGTGTAYTGELFF
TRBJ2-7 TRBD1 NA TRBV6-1 TGTGCCAGCAGTGACCGACAGGGGACCCCTTCCTACGAGCAGTACTTC CASSDRQGTPSYEQYF
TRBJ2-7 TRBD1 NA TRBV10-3 TGTGCCATCAGTGATTACGGGACAGGTGTTTCCTACGAGCAGTACTTC CAISDYGTGVSYEQYF
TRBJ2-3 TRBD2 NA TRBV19 TGTGCCAGTAGTCTCGACTTCCTAGCGGGGGGGCCTAAGACGCAGTATTTT CASSLDFLAGGPKTQYF
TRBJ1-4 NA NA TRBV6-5 TGTGCCAGCAGTCACAACTCAGGAACTAATGAAAAACTGTTTTTT CASSHNSGTNEKLFF
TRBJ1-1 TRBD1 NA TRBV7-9 TGTGCCAGCAGCCCGCCGGGACAGGGAGTGAACACTGAAGCTTTCTTT CASSPPGQGVNTEAFF
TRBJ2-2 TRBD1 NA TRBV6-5 TGTGCCAGCAGTTACCAGGGGGCAAACACCGGGGAGCTGTTTTTT CASSYQGANTGELFF
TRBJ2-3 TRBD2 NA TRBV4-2 TGTGCCAGCAGGGAAAGAATGACTAGCAGGGTTCCAGATACGCAGTATTTT CASRERMTSRVPDTQYF
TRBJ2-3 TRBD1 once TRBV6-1 TGTGCCAGCAGGGGACAGAGCACAGATACGCAGTATTTT CASRGQSTDTQYF
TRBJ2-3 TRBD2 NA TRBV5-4 TGTGCCAACCCTAGCGGGGGGGAGGATACGCAGTATTTT CANPSGGEDTQYF
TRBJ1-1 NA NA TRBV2 TGTGCCAGCAGTCCCAACCTAGGGGGCACTGAAGCTTTCTTT CASSPNLGGTEAFF
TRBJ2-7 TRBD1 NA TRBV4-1 TGCGCCAGCAGCCAACATGGGACAGACTACGAGCAGTACTTC CASSQHGTDYEQYF
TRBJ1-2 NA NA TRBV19 TGTGCCAGTACCCCACTTCGAGGAGGGAGGAACTATGGCTACACCTTC CASTPLRGGRNYGYTF
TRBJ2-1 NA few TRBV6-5 TGTGCCAGCAGTTACACCCGGGTTTACCACAATGAGCAGTTCTTC CASSYTRVYHNEQFF
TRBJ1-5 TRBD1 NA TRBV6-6 TGTGCCAGCAGTGGACAGGCGGTCAACAATCAGCCCCAGCATTTT CASSGQAVNNQPQHF